This T cell receptor beta chain was captured in a study of regulatory T cells in long-lasting Graves disease. Notes on the study in general: Newly diagnosed Graves' patients had higher TCR diversity than persistent ones. Favored usage of TRBV28, TRBJ1-2 and TRBJ2-5 was recorded in persistent disease.

Germline loops: CDR1 SEHNR, CDR2 FQNEAQ (reference sequence). The CDR3 has 13 amino acids. V shed 10 bases and J 2 bases; nucleotides not matched to a gene: 4. This clonotype was detected only a few times. The antigen remains unidentified. Noted time point: persistent/refractory GD, antithyroid drugs over 5 years with positive TRAb. Isolated PBMC RNA provided the starting material for the TCR library. Library construction for TCR beta used iRepertoire HTBI primers and Arm-PCR of CDR3 regions. MiXCR was run by TCRdb on the multiplex PCR reads, yielding one entry per CDR3 protein. The sample has about 290,000 distinct CDR3 sequences, roughly 21% seen once.

Sequencing used peripheral blood mononuclear cells (PBMCs), obtained when the disease was refractory, from a patient treated with antithyroid drugs. The chain has TRBV7-9 and TRBJ2-3, with 9 positions matching TRBD2. This clonotype was sampled from a female donor with Graves disease. DNA of the CDR3: TGTGCCACCAGACTAGCGGTCACAGATACGCAGTATTTT. It translates to CATRLAVTDTQYF.